This T cell receptor beta chain comes out of a study of blood T cell repertoires in COVID-19. For the study at large: PBMCs, B-cell-depleted T cells, or T cells were the source of the cDNA or gDNA that made up the material.

V was trimmed by 2 bases and J by 6 bases, leaving 11 bases between them. This CDR3 has 14 residues. Per germline, CDR1 SGDLS and CDR2 YYNGEE. Original data processing: Amplification from reference gene primers served as the basis for estimated nucleated cell counts. Only in-frame clones appear in the TCRdb table, and some are missing; sequencing was by immunoSEQ multiplex PCR. That table gives V, J and clone size, and the DNA gave D and trimming. The sample lists roughly 200,000 clones, 80% to 90% occurring once. The specimen was peripheral blood. The TCR was taken from a man between 60 and 75 years old with acute or convalescent COVID-19. This chain uses TRBV9 with TRBJ1-4, with D possibly being TRBD1 (5 bases). The CDR3 bases are TGTGCCAGCAGCGTTGGTATAGGGGATGAAAAACTGTTTTTT. This codes for CASSVGIGDEKLFF.